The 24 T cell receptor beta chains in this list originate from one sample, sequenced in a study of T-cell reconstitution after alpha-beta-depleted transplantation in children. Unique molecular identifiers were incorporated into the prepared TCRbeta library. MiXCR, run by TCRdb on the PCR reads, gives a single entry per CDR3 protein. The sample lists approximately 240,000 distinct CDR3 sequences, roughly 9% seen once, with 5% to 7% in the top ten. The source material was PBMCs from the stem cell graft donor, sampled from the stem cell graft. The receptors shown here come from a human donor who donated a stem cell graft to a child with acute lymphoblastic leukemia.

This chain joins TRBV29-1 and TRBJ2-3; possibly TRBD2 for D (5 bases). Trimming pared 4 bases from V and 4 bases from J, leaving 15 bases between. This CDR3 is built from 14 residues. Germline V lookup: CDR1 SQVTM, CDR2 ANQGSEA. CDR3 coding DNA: TGCAGCGTTGTAGTACGGGGTCCCGCAGATACGCAGTATTTT. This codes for CSVVVRGPADTQYF.

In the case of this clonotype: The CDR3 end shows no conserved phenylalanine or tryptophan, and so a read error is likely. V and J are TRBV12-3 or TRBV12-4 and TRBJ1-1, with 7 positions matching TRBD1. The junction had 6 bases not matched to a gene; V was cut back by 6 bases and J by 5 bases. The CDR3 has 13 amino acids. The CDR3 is CASSYRGPTEAFS. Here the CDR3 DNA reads TGTGCCAGCAGCTACAGGGGACCAACTGAAGCTTTCTCT.

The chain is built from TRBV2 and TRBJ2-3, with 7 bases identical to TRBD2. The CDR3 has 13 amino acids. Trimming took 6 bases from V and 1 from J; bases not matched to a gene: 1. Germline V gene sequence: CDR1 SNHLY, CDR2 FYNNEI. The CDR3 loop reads CASRAGGTDTQYF. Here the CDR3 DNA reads TGTGCCAGCAGGGCGGGAGGCACAGATACGCAGTATTTT.

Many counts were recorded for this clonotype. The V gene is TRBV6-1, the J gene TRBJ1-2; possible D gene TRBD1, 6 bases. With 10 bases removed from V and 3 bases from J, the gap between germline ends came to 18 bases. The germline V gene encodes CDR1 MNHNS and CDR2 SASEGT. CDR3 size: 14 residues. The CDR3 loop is CATSGGSEYYGYTF. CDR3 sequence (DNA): TGTGCCACCTCCGGGGGCAGCGAATACTATGGCTACACCTTC.

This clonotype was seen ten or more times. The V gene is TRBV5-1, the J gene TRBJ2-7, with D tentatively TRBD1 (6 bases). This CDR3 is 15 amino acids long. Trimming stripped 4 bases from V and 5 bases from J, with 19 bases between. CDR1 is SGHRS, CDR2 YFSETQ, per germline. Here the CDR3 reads CASSAGTPRKDEQYF. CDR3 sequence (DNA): TGCGCCAGCAGCGCCGGGACACCTCGGAAGGACGAGCAGTACTTC.

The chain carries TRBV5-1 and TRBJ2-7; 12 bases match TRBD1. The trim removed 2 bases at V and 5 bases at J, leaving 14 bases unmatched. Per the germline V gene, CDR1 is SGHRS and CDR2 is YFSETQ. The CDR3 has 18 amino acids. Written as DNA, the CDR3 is TGCGCCAGCAGCTTATCCGGGACAGGGGGCGCCTTGGGCCACGAGCAGTACTTC. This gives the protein CASSLSGTGGALGHEQYF.

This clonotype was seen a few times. Written as DNA, the CDR3 is TGCGCCAGCAGCCTCCACCTGACAGGGGCTACGAACACCGGGGAGCTGTTTTTT. This codes for CASSLHLTGATNTGELFF. The V and J genes are TRBV4-3 and TRBJ2-2, with 8 bases lining up with TRBD1. CDR3 length: 18 residues. V dropped 4 bases and J dropped 0; count of bases not matched to a gene: 10. Germline loops: CDR1 LGHNA, CDR2 YSLEER.

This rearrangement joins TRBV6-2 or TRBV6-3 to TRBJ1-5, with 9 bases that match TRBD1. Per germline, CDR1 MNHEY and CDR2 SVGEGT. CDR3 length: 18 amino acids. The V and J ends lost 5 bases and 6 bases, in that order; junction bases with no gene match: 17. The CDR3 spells CASSETRTGVSSGQPQHF. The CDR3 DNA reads TGTGCCAGCAGTGAGACACGGACAGGGGTTTCCTCAGGTCAGCCCCAGCATTTT.

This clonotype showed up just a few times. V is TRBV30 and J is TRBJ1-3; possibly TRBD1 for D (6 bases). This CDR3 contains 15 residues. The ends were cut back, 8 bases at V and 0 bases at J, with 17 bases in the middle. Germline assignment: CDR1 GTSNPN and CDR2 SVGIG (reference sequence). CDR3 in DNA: TGTGCCACTAATGACAGGTATCGCTCTGGAAACACCATATATTTT. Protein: CATNDRYRSGNTIYF.

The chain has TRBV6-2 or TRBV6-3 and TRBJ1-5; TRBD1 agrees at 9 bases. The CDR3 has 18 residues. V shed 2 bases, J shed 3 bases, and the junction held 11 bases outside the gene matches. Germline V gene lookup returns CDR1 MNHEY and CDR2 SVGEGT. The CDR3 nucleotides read TGTGCCAGCAGTTACGAAACCGGGACAGGGTTATTCAATCAGCCCCAGCATTTT. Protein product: CASSYETGTGLFNQPQHF.

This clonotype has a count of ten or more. The CDR3 sequence is CASSSEGTYEQYF. CDR3 DNA: TGCGCCAGCAGCTCAGAAGGGACCTACGAGCAGTACTTC. V usage is TRBV5-1 and J usage is TRBJ2-7; D is undetermined. Germline V gene lookup returns CDR1 SGHRS and CDR2 YFSETQ. The V end was cut by 3 bases, the J end by 2 bases, with 9 bases between. The CDR3 totals 13 residues. Full variable domain (outside the CDR3, taken from reference TRBV5-1 and TRBJ2-7): KAGVTQTPRYLIKTRGQQVTLSCSPISGHRSVSWYQQTPGQGLQFLFEYFSETQRNKGNFPGRFSGRQFSNSRSEMNVSTLELGDSALYLCASSSEGTYEQYFGPGTRLTVT.

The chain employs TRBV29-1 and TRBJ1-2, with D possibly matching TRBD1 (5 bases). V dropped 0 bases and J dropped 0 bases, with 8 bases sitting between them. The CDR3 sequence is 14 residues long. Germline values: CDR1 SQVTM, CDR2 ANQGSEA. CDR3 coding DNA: TGCAGCGTTGAAGAGACAGAAACTAACTATGGCTACACCTTC. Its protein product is CSVEETETNYGYTF.

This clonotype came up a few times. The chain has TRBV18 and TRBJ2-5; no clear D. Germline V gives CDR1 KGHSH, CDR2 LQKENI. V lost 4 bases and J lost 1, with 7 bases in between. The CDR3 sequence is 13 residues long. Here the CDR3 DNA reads TGTGCCAGCTCACAGGGCCTCCAAGAGACCCAGTACTTC. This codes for CASSQGLQETQYF.

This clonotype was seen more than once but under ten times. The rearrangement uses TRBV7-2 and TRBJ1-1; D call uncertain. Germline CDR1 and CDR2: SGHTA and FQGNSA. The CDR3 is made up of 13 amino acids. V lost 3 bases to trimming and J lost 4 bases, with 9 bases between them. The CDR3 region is CASSFPGGTEAFF. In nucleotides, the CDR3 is TGTGCCAGCAGCTTCCCCGGCGGCACTGAAGCTTTCTTT. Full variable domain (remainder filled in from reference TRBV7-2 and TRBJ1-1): GAGVSQSPSNKVTEKGKDVELRCDPISGHTALYWYRQSLGQGLEFLIYFQGNSAPDKSGLPSDRFSAERTGGSVSTLTIQRTQQEDSAVYLCASSFPGGTEAFFGQGTRLTVV.

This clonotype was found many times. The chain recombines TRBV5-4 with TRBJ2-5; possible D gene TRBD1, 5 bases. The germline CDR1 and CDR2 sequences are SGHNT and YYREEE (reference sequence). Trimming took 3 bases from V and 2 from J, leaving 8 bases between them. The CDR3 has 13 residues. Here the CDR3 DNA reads TGTGCCAGCAGCTACGACAGACAAGAGACCCAGTACTTC. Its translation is CASSYDRQETQYF.

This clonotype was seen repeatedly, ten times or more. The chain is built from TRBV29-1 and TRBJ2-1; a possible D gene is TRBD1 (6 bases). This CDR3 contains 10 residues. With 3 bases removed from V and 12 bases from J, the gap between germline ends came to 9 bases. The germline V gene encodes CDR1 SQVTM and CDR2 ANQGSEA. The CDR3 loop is CSVESGAQFF. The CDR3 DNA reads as TGCAGCGTTGAGTCAGGGGCGCAGTTCTTC.

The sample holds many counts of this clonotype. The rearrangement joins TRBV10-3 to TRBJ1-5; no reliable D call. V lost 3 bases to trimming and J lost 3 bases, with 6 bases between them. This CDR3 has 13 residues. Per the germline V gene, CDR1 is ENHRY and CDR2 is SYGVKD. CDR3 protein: CAISDGPNQPQHF. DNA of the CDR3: TGTGCCATCAGTGATGGTCCCAATCAGCCCCAGCATTTT.

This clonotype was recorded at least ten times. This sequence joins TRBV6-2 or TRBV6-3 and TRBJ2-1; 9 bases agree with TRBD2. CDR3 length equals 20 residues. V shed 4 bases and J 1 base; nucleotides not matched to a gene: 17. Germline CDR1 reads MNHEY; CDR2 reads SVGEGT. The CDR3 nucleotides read TGTGCCAGCAGTTCCCTGAGGGGTAGCGGGGGCGCCCGGTCCTACAATGAGCAGTTCTTC. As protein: CASSSLRGSGGARSYNEQFF.

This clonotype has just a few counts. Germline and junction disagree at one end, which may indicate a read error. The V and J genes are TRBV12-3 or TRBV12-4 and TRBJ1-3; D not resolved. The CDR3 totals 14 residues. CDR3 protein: CASSQRPSGTTIYF. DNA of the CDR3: TGTGCCAGCAGCCAAAGACCCTCTGGAACCACCATATATTTT.

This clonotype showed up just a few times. CDR3 protein: CASSPGFSEGSQETQYF. The CDR3 region has the DNA TGTGCCAGCAGCCCGGGATTTAGCGAGGGGTCCCAAGAGACCCAGTACTTC. The chain has TRBV7-6 and TRBJ2-5; D might be TRBD1 or TRBD2, each matching 5 bases. Germline V CDR1 and CDR2: SGHVS, FNYEAQ. Trimming cost V 5 bases and J 1 base, with 20 bases left between them. The length of the CDR3 is 17 residues.

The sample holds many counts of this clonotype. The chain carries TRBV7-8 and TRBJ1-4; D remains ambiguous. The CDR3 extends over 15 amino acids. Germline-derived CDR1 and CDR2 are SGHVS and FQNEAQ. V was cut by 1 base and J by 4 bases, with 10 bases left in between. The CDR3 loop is CASSLGGSYNEKLFF. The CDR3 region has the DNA TGTGCCAGCAGCTTAGGAGGCAGCTATAATGAAAAACTGTTTTTT.

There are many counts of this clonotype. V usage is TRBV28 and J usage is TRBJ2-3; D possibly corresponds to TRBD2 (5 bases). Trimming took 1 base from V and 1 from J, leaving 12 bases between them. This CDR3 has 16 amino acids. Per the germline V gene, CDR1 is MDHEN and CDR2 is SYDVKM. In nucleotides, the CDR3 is TGTGCCAGCAGTTTATCCCTTTCCGGGGGCACAGATACGCAGTATTTT. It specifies CASSLSLSGGTDTQYF. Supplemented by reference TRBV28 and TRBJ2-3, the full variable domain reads DVKVTQSSRYLVKRTGEKVFLECVQDMDHENMFWYRQDPGLGLRLIYFSYDVKMKEKGDIPEGYSVSREKKERFSLILESASTNQTSMYLCASSLSLSGGTDTQYFGPGTRLTVL.

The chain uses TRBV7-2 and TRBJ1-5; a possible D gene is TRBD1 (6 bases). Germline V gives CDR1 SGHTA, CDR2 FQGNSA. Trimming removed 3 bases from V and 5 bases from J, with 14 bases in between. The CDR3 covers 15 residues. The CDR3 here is CASSLGRQGYQPQHF. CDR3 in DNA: TGTGCCAGCAGCTTGGGTCGGCAGGGGTATCAGCCCCAGCATTTT.

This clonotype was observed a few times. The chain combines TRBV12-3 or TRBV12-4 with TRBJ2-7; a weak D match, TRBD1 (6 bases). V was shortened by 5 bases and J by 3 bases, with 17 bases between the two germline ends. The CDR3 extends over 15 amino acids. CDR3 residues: CASSITGRGGYEQYF. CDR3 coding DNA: TGTGCCAGCAGTATCACAGGGAGAGGTGGCTACGAGCAGTACTTC.